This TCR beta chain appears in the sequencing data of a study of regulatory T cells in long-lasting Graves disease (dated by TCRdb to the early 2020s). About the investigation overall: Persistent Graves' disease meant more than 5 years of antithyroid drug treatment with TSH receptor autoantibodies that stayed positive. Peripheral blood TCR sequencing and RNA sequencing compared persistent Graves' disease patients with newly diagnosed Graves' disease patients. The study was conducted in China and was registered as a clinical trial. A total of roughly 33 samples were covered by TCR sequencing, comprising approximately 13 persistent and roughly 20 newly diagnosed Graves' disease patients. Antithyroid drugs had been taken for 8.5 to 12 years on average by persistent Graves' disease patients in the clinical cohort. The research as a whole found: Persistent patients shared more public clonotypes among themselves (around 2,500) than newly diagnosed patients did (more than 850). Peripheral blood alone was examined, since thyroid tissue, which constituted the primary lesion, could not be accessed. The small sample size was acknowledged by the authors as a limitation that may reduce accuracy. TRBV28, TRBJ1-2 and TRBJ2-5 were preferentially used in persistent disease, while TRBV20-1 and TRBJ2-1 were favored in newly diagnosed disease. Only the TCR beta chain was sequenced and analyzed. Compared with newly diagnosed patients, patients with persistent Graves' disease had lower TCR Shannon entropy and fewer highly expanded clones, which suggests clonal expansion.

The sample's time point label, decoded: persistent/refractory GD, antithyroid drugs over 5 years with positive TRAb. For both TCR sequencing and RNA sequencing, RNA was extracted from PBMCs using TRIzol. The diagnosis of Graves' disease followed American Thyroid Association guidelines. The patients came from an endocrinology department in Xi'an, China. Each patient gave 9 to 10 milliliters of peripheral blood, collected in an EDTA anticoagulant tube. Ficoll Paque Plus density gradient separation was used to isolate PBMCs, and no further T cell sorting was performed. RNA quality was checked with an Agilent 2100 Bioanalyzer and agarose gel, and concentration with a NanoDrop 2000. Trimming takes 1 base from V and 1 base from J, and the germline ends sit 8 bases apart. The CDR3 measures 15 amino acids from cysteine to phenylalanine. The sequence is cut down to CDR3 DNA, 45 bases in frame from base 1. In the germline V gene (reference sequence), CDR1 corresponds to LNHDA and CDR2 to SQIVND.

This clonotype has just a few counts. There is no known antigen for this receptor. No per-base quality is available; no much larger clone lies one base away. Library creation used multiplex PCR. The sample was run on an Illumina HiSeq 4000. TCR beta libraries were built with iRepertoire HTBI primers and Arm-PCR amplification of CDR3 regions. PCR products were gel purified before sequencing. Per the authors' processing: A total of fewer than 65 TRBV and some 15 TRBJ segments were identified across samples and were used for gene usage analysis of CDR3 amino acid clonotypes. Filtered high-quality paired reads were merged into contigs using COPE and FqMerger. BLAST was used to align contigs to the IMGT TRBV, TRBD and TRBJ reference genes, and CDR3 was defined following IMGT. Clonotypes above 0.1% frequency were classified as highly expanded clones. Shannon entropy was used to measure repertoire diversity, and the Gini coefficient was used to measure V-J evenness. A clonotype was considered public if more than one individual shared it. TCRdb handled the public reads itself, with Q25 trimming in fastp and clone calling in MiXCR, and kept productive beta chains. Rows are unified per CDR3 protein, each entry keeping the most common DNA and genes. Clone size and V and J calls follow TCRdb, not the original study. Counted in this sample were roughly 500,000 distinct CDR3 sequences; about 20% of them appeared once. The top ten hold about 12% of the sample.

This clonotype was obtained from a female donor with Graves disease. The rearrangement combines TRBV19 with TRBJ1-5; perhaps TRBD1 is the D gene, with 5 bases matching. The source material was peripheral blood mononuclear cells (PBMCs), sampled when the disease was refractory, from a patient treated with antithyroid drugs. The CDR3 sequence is CASSIGGLSNQPQHF. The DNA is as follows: TGTGCCAGTAGTATAGGGGGACTCAGCAATCAGCCCCAGCATTTT.